This TCR beta chain was sequenced during a study of blood T cell repertoires in COVID-19. Per the study methods: From reference gene primer amplification, estimates of nucleated cell counts were derived. Here immunoSEQ multiplex PCR was the method, and the copy in TCRdb shows in-frame clones only, minus some. Clone size and the V and J calls come from that table; the DNA yielded D and trimming. This table has about 210,000 clones, roughly 84% appearing once. This clone showed up just once. The ends were cut back, 0 bases at V and 4 bases at J, with 10 bases in the middle. The CDR3 extends over 15 amino acids. Germline V gene data show CDR1 as SGHRS and CDR2 as YFSETQ.

Sequences were obtained from peripheral blood. The source is a man between 50 and 59 years old with active or convalescent COVID-19. This chain links TRBV5-1 with TRBJ2-2, with D tentatively TRBD1 (5 bases). CDR3 protein: CASSLAGRATGELFF. The CDR3 coding sequence is TGCGCCAGCAGCTTGGCCGGCAGGGCCACCGGGGAGCTGTTTTTT. The full variable domain, in which reference TRBV5-1 and TRBJ2-2 provide the parts outside the CDR3, is KAGVTQTPRYLIKTRGQQVTLSCSPISGHRSVSWYQQTPGQGLQFLFEYFSETQRNKGNFPGRFSGRQFSNSRSEMNVSTLELGDSALYLCASSLAGRATGELFFGEGSRLTVL.